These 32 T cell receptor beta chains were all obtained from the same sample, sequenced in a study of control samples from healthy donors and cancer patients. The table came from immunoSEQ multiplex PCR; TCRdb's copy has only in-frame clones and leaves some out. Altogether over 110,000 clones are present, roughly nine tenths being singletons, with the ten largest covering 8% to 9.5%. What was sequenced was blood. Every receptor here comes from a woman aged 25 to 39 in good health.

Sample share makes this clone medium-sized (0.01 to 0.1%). Written as DNA, the CDR3 is TGCGCCAGCAGCCCTAGAGGGATGGAGGGAGAAGGCTACGAGCAGTACTTC. As protein: CASSPRGMEGEGYEQYF. This rearrangement joins TRBV4-1 to TRBJ2-7, with D perhaps matching TRBD2 (6 bases). The CDR3 has 17 residues. Trimming removed 4 bases from V and 3 bases from J, with 22 bases in between. Germline V gene data show CDR1 as MGHRA and CDR2 as YSYEKL.

CDR3 sequence: CASSLSRANTEAFF. CDR3 in DNA: TGTGCCAGCAGCTTGTCCAGGGCGAACACTGAAGCTTTCTTT. The J gene is TRBJ1-1, the V gene TRBV5-4; a weak D match, TRBD1 (5 bases). CDR3 length: 14 amino acids. Per the germline V gene, CDR1 is SGHNT and CDR2 is YYREEE (reference sequence). Trimming stripped 1 base from V and 1 base from J, with 8 bases between.

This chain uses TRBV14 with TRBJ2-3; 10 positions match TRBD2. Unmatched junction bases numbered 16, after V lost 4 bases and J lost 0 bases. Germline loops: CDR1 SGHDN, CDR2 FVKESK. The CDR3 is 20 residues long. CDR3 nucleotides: TGTGCCAGCAGCCTCCAACTAGCGGGATACCCTTTGGTCAGCACAGATACGCAGTATTTT. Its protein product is CASSLQLAGYPLVSTDTQYF. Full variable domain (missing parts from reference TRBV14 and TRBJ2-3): EAGVTQFPSHSVIEKGQTVTLRCDPISGHDNLYWYRRVMGKEIKFLLHFVKESKQDESGMPNNRFLAERTGGTYSTLKVQPAELEDSGVYFCASSLQLAGYPLVSTDTQYFGPGTRLTVL.

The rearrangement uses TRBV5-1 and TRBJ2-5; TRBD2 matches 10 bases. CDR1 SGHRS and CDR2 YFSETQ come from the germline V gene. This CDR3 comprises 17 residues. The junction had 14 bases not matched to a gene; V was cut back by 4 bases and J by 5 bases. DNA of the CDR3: TGCGCCAGCAGCCCGGGACAGGCTAGCGGGAGATGGGAGACCCAGTACTTC. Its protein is CASSPGQASGRWETQYF.

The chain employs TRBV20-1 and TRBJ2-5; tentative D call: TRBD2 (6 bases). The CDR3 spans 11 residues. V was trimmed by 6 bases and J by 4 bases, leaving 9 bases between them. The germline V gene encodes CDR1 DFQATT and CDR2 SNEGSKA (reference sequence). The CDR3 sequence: CSAEEGETQYF. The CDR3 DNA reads TGCAGTGCCGAGGAGGGAGAGACCCAGTACTTC.

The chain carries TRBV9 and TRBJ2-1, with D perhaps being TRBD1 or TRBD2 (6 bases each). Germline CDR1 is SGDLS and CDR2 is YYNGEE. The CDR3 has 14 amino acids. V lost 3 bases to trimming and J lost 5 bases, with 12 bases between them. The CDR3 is CASSEWGDNNEQFF. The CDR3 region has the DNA TGTGCCAGCAGCGAGTGGGGGGACAACAATGAGCAGTTCTTC.

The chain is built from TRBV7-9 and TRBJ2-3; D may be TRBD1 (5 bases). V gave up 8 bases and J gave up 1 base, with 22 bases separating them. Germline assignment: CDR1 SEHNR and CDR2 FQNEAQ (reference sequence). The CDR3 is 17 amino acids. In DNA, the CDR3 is TGTGCCAGCCGAAAGCCGTTTAGGGGTTGGGGCACAGATACGCAGTATTTT. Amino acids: CASRKPFRGWGTDTQYF.

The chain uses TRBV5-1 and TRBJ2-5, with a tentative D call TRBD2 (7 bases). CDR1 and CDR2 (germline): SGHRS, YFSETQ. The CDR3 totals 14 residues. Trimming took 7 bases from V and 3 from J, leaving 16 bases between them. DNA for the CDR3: TGCGCCAGCCGCCCCGGGGGGCGGGAAGAGACCCAGTACTTC. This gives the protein CASRPGGREETQYF.

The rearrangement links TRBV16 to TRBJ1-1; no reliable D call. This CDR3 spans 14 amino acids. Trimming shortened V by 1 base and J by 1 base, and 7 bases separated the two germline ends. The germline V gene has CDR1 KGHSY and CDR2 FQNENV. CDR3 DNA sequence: TGTGCCAGCAGCCAATGGAGGGAGAACACTGAAGCTTTCTTT. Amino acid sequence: CASSQWRENTEAFF.

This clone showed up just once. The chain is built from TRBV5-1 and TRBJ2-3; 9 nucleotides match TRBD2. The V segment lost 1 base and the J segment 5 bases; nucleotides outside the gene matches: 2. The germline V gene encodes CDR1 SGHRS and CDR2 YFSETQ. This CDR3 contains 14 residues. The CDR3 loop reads CASSLSGGKDTQYF. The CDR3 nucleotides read TGCGCCAGCAGCTTGAGCGGGGGGAAAGATACGCAGTATTTT. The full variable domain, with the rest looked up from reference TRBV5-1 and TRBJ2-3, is KAGVTQTPRYLIKTRGQQVTLSCSPISGHRSVSWYQQTPGQGLQFLFEYFSETQRNKGNFPGRFSGRQFSNSRSEMNVSTLELGDSALYLCASSLSGGKDTQYFGPGTRLTVL.

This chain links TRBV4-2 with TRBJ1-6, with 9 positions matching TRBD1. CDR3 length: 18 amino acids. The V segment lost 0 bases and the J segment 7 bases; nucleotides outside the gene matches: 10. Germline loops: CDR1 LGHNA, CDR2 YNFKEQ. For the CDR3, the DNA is TGTGCCAGCAGCCAAGATCCACAAGGGACAGGGTTAAATTCACCCCTCCACTTT. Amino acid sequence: CASSQDPQGTGLNSPLHF.

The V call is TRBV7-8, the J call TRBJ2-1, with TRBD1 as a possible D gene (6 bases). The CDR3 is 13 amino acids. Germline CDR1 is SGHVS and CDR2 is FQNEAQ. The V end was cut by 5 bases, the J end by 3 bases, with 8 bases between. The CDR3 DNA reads TGTGCCAGCAGCCCGGACAGCTACAATGAGCAGTTCTTC. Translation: CASSPDSYNEQFF.

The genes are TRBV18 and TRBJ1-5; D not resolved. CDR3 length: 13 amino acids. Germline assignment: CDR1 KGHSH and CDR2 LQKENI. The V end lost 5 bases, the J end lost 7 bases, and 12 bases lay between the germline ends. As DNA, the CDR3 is TGTGCCAGCTCAGGGATCTTCGGGCAGCCCCAGCATTTT. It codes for CASSGIFGQPQHF.

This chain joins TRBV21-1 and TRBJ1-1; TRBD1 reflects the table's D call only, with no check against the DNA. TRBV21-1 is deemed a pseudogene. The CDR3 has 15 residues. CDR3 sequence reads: CASRGSRDTNTEAFF. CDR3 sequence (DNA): TGTGCCAGCAGAGGATCCCGGGACACGAACACTGAAGCTTTCTTT.

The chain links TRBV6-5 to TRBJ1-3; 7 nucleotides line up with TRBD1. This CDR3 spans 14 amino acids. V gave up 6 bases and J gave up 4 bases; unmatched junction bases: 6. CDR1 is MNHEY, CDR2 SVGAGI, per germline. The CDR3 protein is CASRLDRVGNTIYF. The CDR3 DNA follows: TGTGCCAGCAGGCTTGACAGGGTCGGAAACACCATATATTTT.

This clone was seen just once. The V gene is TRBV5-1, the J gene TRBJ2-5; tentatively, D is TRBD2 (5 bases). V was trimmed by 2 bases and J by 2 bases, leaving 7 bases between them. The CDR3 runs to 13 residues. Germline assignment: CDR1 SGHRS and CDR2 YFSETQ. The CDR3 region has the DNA TGCGCCAGCAGCTTCGGGAATCAAGAGACCCAGTACTTC. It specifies CASSFGNQETQYF. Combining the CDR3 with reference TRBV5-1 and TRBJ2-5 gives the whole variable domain KAGVTQTPRYLIKTRGQQVTLSCSPISGHRSVSWYQQTPGQGLQFLFEYFSETQRNKGNFPGRFSGRQFSNSRSEMNVSTLELGDSALYLCASSFGNQETQYFGPGTRLLVL.

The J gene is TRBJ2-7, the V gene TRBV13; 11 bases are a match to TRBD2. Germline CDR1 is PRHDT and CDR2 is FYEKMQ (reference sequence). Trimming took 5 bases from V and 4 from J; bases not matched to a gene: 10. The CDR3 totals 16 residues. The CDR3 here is CASSQNLAGGPYEQYF. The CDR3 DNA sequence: TGTGCCAGCAGCCAGAACTTAGCGGGAGGGCCTTACGAGCAGTACTTC.

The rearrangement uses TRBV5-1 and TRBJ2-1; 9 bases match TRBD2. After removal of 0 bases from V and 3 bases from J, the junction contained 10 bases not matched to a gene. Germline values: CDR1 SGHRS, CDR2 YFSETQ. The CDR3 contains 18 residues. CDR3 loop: CASSLEVSGSGGYNEQFF. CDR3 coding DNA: TGCGCCAGCAGCTTGGAGGTTAGCGGGAGTGGGGGCTACAATGAGCAGTTCTTC.

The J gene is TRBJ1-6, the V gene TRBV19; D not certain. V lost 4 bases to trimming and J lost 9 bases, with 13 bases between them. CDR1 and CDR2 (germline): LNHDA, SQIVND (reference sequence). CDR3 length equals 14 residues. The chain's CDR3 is CASSSGRNRSPLHF. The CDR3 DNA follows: TGTGCCAGTAGTAGCGGGCGGAATCGTTCACCCCTCCACTTT.

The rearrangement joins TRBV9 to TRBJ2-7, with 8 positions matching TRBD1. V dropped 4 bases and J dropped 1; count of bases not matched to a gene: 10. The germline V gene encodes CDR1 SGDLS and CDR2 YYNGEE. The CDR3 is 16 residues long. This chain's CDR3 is CASSSRGQGASYEQYF. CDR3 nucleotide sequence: TGTGCCAGCAGCTCTCGCGGGCAGGGGGCTTCCTACGAGCAGTACTTC.

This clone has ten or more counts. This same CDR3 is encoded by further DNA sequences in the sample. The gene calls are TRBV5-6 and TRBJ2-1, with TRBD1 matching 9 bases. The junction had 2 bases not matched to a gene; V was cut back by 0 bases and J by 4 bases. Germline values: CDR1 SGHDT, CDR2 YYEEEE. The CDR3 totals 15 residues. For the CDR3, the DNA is TGTGCCAGCAGCTTGGGGGACAGGGCATACAATGAGCAGTTCTTC. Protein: CASSLGDRAYNEQFF.

The CDR3 spells CASRGTFNQPQHF. The CDR3 bases are TGTGCCAGCAGAGGGACATTCAATCAGCCCCAGCATTTT. This chain joins TRBV28 and TRBJ1-5; a possible D gene is TRBD1 (6 bases). The V gene lost 6 bases and the J gene lost 3 bases, with 9 bases spanning the gap. The CDR3 runs to 13 residues. CDR1 is MDHEN, CDR2 SYDVKM, per germline. The whole variable domain, remainder taken from reference TRBV28 and TRBJ1-5, is DVKVTQSSRYLVKRTGEKVFLECVQDMDHENMFWYRQDPGLGLRLIYFSYDVKMKEKGDIPEGYSVSREKKERFSLILESASTNQTSMYLCASRGTFNQPQHFGDGTRLSIL.

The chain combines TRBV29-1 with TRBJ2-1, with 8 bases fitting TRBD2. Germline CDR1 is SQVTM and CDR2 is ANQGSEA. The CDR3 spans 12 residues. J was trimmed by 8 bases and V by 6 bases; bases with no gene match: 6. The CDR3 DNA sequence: TGCAGCGTACGGGAGGGCGGACATGAGCAGTTCTTC. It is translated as CSVREGGHEQFF.

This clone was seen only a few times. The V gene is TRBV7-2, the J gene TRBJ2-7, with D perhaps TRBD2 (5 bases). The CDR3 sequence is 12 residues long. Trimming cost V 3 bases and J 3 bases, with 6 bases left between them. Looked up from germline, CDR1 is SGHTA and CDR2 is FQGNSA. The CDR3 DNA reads TGTGCCAGCAGCTTGACTAACTACGAGCAGTACTTC. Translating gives CASSLTNYEQYF.

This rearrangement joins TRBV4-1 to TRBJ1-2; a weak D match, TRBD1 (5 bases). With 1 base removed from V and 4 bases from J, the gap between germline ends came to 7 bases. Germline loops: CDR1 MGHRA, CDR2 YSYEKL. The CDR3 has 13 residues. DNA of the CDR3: TGCGCCAGCAGCCAAGGGGGCCCCTATGGCTACACCTTC. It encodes CASSQGGPYGYTF.

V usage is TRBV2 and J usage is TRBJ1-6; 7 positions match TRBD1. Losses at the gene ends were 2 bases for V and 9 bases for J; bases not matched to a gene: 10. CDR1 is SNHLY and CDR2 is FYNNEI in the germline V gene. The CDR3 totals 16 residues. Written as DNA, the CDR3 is TGTGCCAGCAGTGAACAGGGGGGCAGGGTCGGTTCACCCCTCCACTTT. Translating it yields CASSEQGGRVGSPLHF.

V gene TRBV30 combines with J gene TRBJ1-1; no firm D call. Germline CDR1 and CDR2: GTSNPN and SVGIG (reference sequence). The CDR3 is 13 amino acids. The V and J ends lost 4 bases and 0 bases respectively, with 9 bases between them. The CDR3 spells CAWKDRLNTEAFF. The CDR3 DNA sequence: TGTGCCTGGAAGGACCGGTTGAACACTGAAGCTTTCTTT.

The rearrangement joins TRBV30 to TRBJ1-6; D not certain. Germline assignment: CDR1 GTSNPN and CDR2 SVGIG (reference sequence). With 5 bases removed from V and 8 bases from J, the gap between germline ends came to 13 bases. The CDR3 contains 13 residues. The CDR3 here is CAWDISSDSPLHF. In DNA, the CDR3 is TGTGCCTGGGACATTAGCTCGGATTCACCCCTCCACTTT.

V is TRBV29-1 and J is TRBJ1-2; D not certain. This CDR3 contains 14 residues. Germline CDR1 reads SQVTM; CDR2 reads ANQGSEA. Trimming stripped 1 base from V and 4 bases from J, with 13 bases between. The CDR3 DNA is TGCAGCGTTGAAGCTGTAGACGGGATCTATGGCTACACCTTC. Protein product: CSVEAVDGIYGYTF.

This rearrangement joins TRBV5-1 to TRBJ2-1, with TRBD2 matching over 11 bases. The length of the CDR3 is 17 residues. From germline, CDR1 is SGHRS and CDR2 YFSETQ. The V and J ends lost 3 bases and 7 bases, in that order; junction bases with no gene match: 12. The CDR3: CASSWELLAGVENEQFF. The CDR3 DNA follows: TGCGCCAGCAGCTGGGAATTACTAGCGGGAGTTGAGAATGAGCAGTTCTTC. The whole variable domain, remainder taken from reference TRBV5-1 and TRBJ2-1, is KAGVTQTPRYLIKTRGQQVTLSCSPISGHRSVSWYQQTPGQGLQFLFEYFSETQRNKGNFPGRFSGRQFSNSRSEMNVSTLELGDSALYLCASSWELLAGVENEQFFGPGTRLTVL.

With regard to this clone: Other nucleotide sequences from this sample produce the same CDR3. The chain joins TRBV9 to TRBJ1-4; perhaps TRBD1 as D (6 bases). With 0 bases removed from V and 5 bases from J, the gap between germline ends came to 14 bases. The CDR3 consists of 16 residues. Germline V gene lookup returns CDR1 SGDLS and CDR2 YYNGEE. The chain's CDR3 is CASSVDGRGRNEKLFF. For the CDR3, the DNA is TGTGCCAGCAGCGTAGATGGCAGGGGCCGGAATGAAAAACTGTTTTTT.

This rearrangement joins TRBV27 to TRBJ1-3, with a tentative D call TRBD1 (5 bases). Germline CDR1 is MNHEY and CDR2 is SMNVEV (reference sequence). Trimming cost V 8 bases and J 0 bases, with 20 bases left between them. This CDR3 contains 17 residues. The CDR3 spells CASGPGLPISSGNTIYF. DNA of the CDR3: TGTGCCAGCGGGCCGGGACTTCCAATATCCTCTGGAAACACCATATATTTT.